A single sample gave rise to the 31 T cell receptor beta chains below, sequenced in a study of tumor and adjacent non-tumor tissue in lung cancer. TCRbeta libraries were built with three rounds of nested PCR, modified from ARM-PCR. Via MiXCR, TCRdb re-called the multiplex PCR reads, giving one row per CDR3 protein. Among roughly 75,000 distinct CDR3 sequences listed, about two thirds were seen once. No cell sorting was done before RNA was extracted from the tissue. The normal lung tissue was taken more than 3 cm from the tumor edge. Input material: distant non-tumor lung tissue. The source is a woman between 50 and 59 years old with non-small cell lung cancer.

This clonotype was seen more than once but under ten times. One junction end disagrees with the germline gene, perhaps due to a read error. CDR3 DNA: TGTGTCAGCAGCCCCATGATTAGCGGGATCTCCTACGAGCAGTACTTC. Protein product: CVSSPMISGISYEQYF. This chain uses TRBV11-2 with TRBJ2-7; TRBD2 matches 8 bases. The CDR3 runs 16 residues. CDR1 is SGHAT, CDR2 FQNNGV, per germline.

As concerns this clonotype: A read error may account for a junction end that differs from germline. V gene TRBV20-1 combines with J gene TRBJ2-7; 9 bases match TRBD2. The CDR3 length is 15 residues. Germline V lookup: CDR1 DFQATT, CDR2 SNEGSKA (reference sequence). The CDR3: CRARSSGDNSYEQHF. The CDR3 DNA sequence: TGCAGAGCTAGGTCTAGCGGGGATAACTCTTACGAGCAGCACTTC.

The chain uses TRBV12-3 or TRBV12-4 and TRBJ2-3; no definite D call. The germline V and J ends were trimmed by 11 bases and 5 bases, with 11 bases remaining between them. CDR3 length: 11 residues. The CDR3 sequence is CAFSLGDTQYF. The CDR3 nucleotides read TGTGCCTTCAGTTTAGGAGATACGCAGTATTTT.

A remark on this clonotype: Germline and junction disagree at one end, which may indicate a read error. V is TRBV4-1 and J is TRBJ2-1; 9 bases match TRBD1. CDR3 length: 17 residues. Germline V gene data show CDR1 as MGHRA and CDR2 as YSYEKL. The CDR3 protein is CASNHSGQGIHYNVQFF. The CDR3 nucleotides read TGCGCCAGCAACCATTCCGGACAGGGGATACACTACAATGTGCAGTTCTTC.

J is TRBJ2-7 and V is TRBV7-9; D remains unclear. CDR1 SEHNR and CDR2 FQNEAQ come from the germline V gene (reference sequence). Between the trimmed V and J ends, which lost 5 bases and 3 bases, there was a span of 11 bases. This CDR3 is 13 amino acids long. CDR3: CASSPTPFYEQYF. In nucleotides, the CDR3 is TGTGCCAGCAGCCCTACCCCGTTCTACGAGCAGTACTTC. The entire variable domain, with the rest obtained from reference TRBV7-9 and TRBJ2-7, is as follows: DTGVSQNPRHKITKRGQNVTFRCDPISEHNRLYWYRQTLGQGPEFLTYFQNEAQLEKSRLLSDRFSAERPKGSFSTLEIQRTEQGDSAMYLCASSPTPFYEQYFGPGTRLTVT.

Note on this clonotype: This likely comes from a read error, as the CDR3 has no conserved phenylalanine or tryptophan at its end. This CDR3 reads CASSTGAEGRGELFV. The CDR3 DNA follows: TGTGCCAGCAGCACGGGGGCCGAGGGTAGGGGGGAGCTGTTTGTT. The chain links TRBV5-4 to TRBJ2-2, with D perhaps TRBD1 or TRBD2 (6 bases each). CDR1 and CDR2 (germline): SGHNT, YYREEE (reference sequence). The germline V and J ends were trimmed by 4 bases and 8 bases, with 18 bases remaining between them. The CDR3 has 15 residues.

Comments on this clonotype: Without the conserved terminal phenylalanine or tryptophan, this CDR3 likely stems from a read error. CDR3 in amino acids: CASSSGRGRTYEQYI. DNA of the CDR3: TGTGCCAGCAGCTCGGGGAGAGGCCGGACCTACGAGCAGTACATT. The V and J genes are TRBV11-2 and TRBJ2-7; a weak D match, TRBD2 (5 bases). Trimming stripped 4 bases from V and 2 bases from J, with 15 bases between. The germline V gene encodes CDR1 SGHAT and CDR2 FQNNGV. CDR3 size: 15 residues.

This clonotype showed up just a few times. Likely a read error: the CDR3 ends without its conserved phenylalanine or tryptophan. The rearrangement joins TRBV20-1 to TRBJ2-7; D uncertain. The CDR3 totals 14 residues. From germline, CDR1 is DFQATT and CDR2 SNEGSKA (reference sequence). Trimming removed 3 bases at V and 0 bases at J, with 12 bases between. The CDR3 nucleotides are TGCAGTGCTAGGTCGCGAGAGGCCTCCTACGAGCAGTACCTC. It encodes CSARSREASYEQYL.

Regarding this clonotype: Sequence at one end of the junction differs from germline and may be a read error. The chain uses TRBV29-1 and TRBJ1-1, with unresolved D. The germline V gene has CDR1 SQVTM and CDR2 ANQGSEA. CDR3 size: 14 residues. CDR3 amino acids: CSVARQEANAEVFF. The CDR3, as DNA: TGCAGCGTTGCTAGGCAGGAAGCGAACGCTGAAGTTTTCTTT.

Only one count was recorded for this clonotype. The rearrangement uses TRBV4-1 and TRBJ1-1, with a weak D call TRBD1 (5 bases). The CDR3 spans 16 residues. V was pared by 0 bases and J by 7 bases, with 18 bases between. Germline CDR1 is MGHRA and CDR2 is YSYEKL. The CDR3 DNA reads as TGCGCCAGCAGCCAAGATCGTTACAGGTCGAATATTGAAGCTTTCTTT. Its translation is CASSQDRYRSNIEAFF.

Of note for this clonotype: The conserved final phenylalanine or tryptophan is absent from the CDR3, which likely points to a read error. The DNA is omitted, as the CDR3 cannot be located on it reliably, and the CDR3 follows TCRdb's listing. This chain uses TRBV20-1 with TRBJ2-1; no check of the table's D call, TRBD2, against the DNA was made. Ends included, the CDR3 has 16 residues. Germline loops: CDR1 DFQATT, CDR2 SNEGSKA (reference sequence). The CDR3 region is CSATGGLLSSYNEQFL.

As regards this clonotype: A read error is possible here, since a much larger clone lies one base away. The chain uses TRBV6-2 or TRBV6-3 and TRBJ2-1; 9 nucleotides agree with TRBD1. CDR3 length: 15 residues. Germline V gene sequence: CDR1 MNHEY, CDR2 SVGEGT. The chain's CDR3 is CANSYGDRESNEQFF. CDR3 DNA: TGTGCCAACAGTTACGGGGACAGGGAAAGCAATGAGCAGTTCTTC.

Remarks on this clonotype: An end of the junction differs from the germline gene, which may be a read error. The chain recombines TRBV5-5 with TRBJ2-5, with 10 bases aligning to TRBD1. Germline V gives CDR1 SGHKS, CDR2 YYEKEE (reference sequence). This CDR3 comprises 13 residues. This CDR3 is CTSSGTGAETQYF. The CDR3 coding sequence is TGTACCAGCAGTGGGACAGGGGCAGAGACCCAGTACTTC.

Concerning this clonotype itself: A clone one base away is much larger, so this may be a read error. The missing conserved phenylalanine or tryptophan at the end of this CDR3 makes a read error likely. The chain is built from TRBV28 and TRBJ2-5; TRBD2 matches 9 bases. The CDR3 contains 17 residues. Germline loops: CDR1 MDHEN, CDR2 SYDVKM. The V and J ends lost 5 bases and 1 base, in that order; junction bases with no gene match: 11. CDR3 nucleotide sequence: TGTGCCAGCAGTCCTCACTCTCAAGCGGGAGGCCAAGAGACCCAGTACTTA. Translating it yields CASSPHSQAGGQETQYL.

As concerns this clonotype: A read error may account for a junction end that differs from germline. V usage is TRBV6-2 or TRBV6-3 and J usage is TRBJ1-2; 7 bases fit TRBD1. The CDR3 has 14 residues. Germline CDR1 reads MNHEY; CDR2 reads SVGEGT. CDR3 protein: CASRRGQEQDGYTF. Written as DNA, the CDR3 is TGTGCCAGCAGACGCGGACAGGAGCAGGATGGATACACCTTC.

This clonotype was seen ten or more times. The CDR3 DNA is TGTGCCAGCGCAGCCGGGGACGGATTTAATGAAAAACTGTTTTTT. Protein product: CASAAGDGFNEKLFF. The genes are TRBV12-3 or TRBV12-4 and TRBJ1-4; TRBD1 might be the D (5 bases). Trimming removed 8 bases from V and 4 bases from J, with 17 bases in between. The CDR3 extends over 15 amino acids.

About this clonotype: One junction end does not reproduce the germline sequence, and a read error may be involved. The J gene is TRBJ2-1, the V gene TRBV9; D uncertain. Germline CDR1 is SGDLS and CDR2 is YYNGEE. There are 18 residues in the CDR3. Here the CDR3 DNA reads TGTGTCAGCAGCCCGATCCTAGGATCGGCCAGCACGTACAATGAGCAATTCTTC. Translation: CVSSPILGSASTYNEQFF.

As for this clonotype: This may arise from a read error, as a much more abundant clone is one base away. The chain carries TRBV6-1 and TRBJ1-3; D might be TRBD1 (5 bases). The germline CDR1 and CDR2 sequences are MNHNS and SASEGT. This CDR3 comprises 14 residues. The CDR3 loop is CAISSGLEGNTIYF. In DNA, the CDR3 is TGTGCCATCAGTTCAGGGCTGGAGGGAAACACCATATATTTT.

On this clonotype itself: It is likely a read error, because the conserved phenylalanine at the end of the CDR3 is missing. In DNA form, the CDR3 reads TGCAGTGCTTCGACAGGGAGGAGTACTGAAGCTTTCTCT. Residues: CSASTGRSTEAFS. The V call is TRBV20-1, the J call TRBJ1-1; 7 nucleotides align to TRBD1. CDR1 and CDR2 (germline): DFQATT, SNEGSKA (reference sequence). This CDR3 spans 13 amino acids. With 5 bases clipped from V and 5 bases from J, the junction kept 8 bases outside the gene matches.

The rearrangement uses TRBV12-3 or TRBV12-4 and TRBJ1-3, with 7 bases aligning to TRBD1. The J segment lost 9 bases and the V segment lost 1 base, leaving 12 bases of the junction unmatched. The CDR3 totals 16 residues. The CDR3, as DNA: TGTGCCAGCAGTTTAGGGACAGGCATCGTTGTAAGCACCATATATTTT. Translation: CASSLGTGIVVSTIYF.

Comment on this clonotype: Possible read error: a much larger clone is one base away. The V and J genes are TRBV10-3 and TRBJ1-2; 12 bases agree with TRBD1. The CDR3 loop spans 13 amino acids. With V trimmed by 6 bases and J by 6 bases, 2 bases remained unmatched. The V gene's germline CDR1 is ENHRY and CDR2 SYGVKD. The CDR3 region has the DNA TGTGCCATCAGAGGGACAGGGGGCGATGGCTACACCTTC. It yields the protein CAIRGTGGDGYTF.

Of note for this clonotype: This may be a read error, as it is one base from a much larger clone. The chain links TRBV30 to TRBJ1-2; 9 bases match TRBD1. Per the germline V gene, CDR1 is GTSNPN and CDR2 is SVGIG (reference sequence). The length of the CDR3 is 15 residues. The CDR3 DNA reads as TGTGCCCGGAGTCCTTCCGGGACAGGGATGAGGGGCTACACCTTC. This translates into CARSPSGTGMRGYTF. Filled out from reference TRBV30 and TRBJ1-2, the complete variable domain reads SQTIHQWPATLVQPVGSPLSLECTVEGTSNPNLYWYRQAAGRGLQLLFYSVGIGQISSEVPQNLSASRPQDRQFILSSKKLLLSDSGFYLCARSPSGTGMRGYTFGSGTRLTVV.

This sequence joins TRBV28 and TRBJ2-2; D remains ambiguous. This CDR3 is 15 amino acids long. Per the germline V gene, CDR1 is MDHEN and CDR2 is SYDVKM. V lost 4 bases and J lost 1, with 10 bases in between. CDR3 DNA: TGTGCCAGCAGTTCCCTTAAGTGGAACACCGGGGAGCTGTTTTTT. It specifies CASSSLKWNTGELFF.

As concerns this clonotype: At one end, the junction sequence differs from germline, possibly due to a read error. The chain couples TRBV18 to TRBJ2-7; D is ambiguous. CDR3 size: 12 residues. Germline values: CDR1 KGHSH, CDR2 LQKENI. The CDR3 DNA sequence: TGTACCAGCTCACCATCGACCCGGGAGCAGTACTTC. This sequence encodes CTSSPSTREQYF.

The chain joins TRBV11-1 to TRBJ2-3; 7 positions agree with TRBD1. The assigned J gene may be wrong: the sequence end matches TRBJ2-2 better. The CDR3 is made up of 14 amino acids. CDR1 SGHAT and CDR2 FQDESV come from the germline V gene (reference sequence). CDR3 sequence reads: CASSLATGTDTLFF. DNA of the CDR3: TGTGCCAGCAGCTTGGCGACCGGGACAGATACGCTGTTTTTT.

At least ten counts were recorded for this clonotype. In nucleotides, the CDR3 is TGCAGCGTTGTTGTCCGATCTTTTGAAGAGCAGTTCTTC. Translated: CSVVVRSFEEQFF. V is TRBV29-1 and J is TRBJ2-1, with unresolved D. Between the trimmed V and J ends, which lost 4 bases and 10 bases, there was a span of 17 bases. Germline values: CDR1 SQVTM, CDR2 ANQGSEA. The CDR3 extends over 13 amino acids.

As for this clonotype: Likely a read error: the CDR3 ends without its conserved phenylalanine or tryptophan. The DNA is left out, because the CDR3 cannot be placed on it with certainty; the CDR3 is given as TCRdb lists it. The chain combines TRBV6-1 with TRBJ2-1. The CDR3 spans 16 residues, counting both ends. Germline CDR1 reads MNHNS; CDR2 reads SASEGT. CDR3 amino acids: CASSEVYLGSYNEQLS.

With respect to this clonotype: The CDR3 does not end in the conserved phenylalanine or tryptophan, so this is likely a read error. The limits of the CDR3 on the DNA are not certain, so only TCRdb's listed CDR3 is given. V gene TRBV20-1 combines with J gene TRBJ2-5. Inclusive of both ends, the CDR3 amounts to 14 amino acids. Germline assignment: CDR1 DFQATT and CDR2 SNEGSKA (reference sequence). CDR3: CSVQYQVIQEIQYL.

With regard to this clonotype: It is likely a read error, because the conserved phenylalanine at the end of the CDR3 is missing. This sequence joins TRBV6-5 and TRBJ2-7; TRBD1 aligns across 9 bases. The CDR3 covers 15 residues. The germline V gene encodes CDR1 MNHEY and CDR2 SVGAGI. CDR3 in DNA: TGTGCCAGCAGTACCGGACAGGGGAGTGCCCACGATCAGTACTTA. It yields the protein CASSTGQGSAHDQYL.

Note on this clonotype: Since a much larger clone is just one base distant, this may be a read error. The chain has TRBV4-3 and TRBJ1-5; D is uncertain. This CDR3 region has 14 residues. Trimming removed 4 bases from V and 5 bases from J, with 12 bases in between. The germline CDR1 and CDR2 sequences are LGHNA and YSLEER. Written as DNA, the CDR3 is TGCGCCAGCAGCCTATGGGCGGGAGATCAGCCCCAGCATTTT. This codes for CASSLWAGDQPQHF.

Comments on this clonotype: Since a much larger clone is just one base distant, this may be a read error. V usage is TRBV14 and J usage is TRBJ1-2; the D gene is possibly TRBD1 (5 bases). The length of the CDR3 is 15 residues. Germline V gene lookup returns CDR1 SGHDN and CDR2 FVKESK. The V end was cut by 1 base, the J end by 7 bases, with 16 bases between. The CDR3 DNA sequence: TGTGCCAGCAGCCAAGTAGCGGGGACCCCCGGTGGCTACACCTTC. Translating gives CASSQVAGTPGGYTF.